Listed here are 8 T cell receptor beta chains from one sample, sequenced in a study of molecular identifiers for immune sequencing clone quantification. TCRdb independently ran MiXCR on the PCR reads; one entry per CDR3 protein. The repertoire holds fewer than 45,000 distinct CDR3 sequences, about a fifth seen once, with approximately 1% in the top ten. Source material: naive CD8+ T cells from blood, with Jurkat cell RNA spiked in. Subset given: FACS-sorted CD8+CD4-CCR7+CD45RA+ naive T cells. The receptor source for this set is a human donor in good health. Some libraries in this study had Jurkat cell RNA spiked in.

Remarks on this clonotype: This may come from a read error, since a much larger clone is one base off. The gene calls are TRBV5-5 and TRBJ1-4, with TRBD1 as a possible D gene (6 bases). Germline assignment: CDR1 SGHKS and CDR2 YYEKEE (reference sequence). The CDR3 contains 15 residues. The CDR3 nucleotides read TGTGCCCGCAGCTTGGGCGCCCGGGACACTGAAAAACTGTTTTTT. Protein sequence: CARSLGARDTEKLFF.

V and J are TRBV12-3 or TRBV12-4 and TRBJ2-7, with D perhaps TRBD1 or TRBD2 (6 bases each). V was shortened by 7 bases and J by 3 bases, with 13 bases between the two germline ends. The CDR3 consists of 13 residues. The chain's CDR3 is CASTVQGLYEQYF. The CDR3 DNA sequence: TGTGCCAGCACTGTACAGGGACTCTACGAGCAGTACTTC.

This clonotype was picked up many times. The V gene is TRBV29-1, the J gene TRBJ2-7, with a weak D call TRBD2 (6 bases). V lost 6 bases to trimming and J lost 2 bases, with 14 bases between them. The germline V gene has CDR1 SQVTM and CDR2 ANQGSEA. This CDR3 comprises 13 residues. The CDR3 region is CSVWGVGTYEQYF. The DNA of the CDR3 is TGCAGCGTATGGGGGGTGGGTACCTACGAGCAGTACTTC.

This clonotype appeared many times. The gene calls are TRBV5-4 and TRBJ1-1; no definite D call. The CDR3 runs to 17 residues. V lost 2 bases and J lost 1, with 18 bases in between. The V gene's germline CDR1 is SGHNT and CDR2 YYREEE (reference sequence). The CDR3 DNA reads TGTGCCAGCAGCTTTCACTGGACGACTGGGGAGAACACTGAAGCTTTCTTT. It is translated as CASSFHWTTGENTEAFF.

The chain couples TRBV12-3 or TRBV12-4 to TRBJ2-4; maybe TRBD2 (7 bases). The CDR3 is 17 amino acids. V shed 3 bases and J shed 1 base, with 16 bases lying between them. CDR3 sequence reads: CASSFKGGGPAKNIQYF. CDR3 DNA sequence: TGTGCCAGCAGTTTTAAGGGGGGGGGGCCGGCCAAAAACATTCAGTACTTC.

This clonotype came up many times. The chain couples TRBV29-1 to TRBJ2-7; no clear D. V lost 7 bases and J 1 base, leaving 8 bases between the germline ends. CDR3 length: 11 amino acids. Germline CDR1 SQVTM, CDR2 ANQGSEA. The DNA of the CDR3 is TGCAGCGCCGAGGCTTCCTACGAGCAGTACTTC. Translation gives CSAEASYEQYF.

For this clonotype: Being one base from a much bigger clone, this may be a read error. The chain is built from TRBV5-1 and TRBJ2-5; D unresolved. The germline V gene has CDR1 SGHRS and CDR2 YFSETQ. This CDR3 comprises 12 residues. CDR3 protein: CAGSLAGETQYF. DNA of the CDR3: TGCGCCGGCAGCTTGGCTGGAGAGACCCAGTACTTC.

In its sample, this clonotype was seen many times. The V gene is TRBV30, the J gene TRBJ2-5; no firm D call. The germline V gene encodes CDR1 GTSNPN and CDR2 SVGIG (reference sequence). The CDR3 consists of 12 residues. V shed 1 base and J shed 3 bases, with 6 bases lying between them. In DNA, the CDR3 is TGTGCCTGGAGTGGGGGTGAAGAGACCCAGTACTTC. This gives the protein CAWSGGEETQYF. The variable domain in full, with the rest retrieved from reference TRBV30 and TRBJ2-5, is SQTIHQWPATLVQPVGSPLSLECTVEGTSNPNLYWYRQAAGRGLQLLFYSVGIGQISSEVPQNLSASRPQDRQFILSSKKLLLSDSGFYLCAWSGGEETQYFGPGTRLLVL.